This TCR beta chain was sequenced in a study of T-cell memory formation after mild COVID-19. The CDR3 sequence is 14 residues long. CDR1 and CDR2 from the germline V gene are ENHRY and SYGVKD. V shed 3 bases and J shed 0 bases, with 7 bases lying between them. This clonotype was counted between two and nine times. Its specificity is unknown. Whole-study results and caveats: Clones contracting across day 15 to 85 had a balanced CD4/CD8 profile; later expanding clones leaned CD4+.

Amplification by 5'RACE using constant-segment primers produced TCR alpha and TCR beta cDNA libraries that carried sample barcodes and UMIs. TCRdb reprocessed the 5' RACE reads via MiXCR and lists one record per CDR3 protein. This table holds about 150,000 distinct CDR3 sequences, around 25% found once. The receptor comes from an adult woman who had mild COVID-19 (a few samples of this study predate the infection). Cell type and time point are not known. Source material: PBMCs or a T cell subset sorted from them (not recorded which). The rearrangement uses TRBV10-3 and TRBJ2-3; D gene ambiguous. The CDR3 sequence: CAISDMISTDTQYF. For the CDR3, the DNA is TGTGCCATCAGTGACATGATAAGCACAGATACGCAGTATTTT.